These 29 T cell receptor beta chains were all obtained from the same sample, sequenced in a study of blood T cell repertoires in COVID-19. Libraries were prepared by immunoSEQ multiplex PCR; TCRdb keeps only in-frame clonotypes and omits some of them. The sample lists fewer than 300,000 clones; 75% to 95% were seen once. Sequencing used PBMCs or T cells enriched from blood (not recorded which). All receptors derive from a woman aged 25 to 39 who had recovered from COVID-19.

This clone showed up just a few times. The chain's CDR3 is CASSLGQNNEQFF. In DNA form, the CDR3 reads TGTGCCAGCAGCCTAGGACAGAACAATGAGCAGTTCTTC. This rearrangement joins TRBV7-2 to TRBJ2-1, with D possibly matching TRBD1 (6 bases). In germline, CDR1 is SGHTA, CDR2 FQGNSA. This CDR3 region has 13 residues. V lost 5 bases, J lost 5 bases, and 10 bases lay in between. The full variable domain, rest sourced from reference TRBV7-2 and TRBJ2-1, is GAGVSQSPSNKVTEKGKDVELRCDPISGHTALYWYRQSLGQGLEFLIYFQGNSAPDKSGLPSDRFSAERTGGSVSTLTIQRTQQEDSAVYLCASSLGQNNEQFFGPGTRLTVL.

The J gene is TRBJ2-6, the V gene TRBV3-1 (or the pseudogene TRBV3-2); 11 bases align to TRBD2. This CDR3 region has 20 residues. After removal of 1 base from V and 0 bases from J, the junction contained 8 bases not matched to a gene. CDR1 and CDR2 (germline): LGHDT, YNNKEL (reference sequence). CDR3 region: CASSQVASGRPRSGANVLTF. The CDR3 DNA sequence: TGTGCCAGCAGCCAAGTGGCTAGCGGGAGGCCCCGCTCTGGGGCCAACGTCCTGACTTTC.

The sample holds a few counts of this clone. J is TRBJ2-7 and V is TRBV3-1 (or the pseudogene TRBV3-2); 7 bases agree with TRBD2. The J segment lost 4 bases and the V segment lost 3 bases, leaving 9 bases of the junction unmatched. CDR3 length: 15 residues. The germline CDR1 and CDR2 sequences are LGHDT and YNNKEL (reference sequence). The CDR3 here is CASSHGAGVGYEQYF. As DNA, the CDR3 is TGTGCCAGCAGCCATGGCGCGGGAGTCGGATACGAGCAGTACTTC.

J is TRBJ1-2 and V is TRBV6-2 or TRBV6-3; 7 bases line up with TRBD1. The CDR3 sequence is 14 residues long. V was pared by 5 bases and J by 0 bases, with 3 bases of the junction left unmatched. Per the germline V gene, CDR1 is MNHEY and CDR2 is SVGEGT. The CDR3 sequence is CASSPRGANYGYTF. The CDR3 DNA is TGTGCCAGCAGTCCCAGGGGGGCTAACTATGGCTACACCTTC.

The rearrangement joins TRBV5-4 to TRBJ2-7, with 12 bases lining up with TRBD1. There are 17 residues in the CDR3. Trimming removed 0 bases from V and 3 bases from J; junction bases left unmatched: 7. The germline V gene has CDR1 SGHNT and CDR2 YYREEE (reference sequence). Here the CDR3 reads CASSLGRDRGLNYEQYF. The DNA for the CDR3 is TGTGCCAGCAGCTTGGGGAGGGACAGGGGGCTTAACTACGAGCAGTACTTC.

This chain connects TRBV15 to TRBJ1-2; the D gene is possibly TRBD1 (6 bases). Per germline, CDR1 LNHNV and CDR2 YYDKDF (reference sequence). Trimming left V 4 bases short and J 7 bases short, with 13 bases between. This CDR3 region has 13 residues. The CDR3 loop is CATSIETGLGYTF. CDR3 DNA: TGTGCCACCAGCATAGAAACAGGGCTTGGCTACACCTTC.

The chain joins TRBV19 to TRBJ1-5; TRBD1 might be the D (6 bases). The CDR3 consists of 17 residues. Per germline, CDR1 LNHDA and CDR2 SQIVND (reference sequence). The ends were cut back, 3 bases at V and 0 bases at J, with 15 bases in the middle. The CDR3 loop reads CASSMEFQGSSNQPQHF. CDR3 coding DNA: TGTGCCAGTAGTATGGAGTTTCAGGGGAGTAGCAATCAGCCCCAGCATTTT.

V and J are TRBV9 and TRBJ2-5; TRBD2 aligns across 10 bases. The CDR3 spans 19 residues. Trimming cost V 3 bases and J 2 bases; bases outside gene matches: 16. Germline assignment: CDR1 SGDLS and CDR2 YYNGEE. CDR3 residues: CASSAYGLADPIGQETQYF. The CDR3 DNA sequence: TGTGCCAGCAGCGCTTATGGACTAGCGGACCCAATAGGGCAAGAGACCCAGTACTTC.

This chain uses TRBV14 with TRBJ2-7, with 7 bases aligning to TRBD2. After removal of 5 bases from V and 2 bases from J, the junction contained 3 bases not matched to a gene. CDR1 is SGHDN and CDR2 is FVKESK in the germline V gene. The length of the CDR3 is 13 residues. CDR3 protein: CASSTAGPYEQYF. The CDR3 coding sequence is TGTGCCAGCAGCACAGCGGGACCCTACGAGCAGTACTTC.

The J gene is TRBJ1-5, the V gene TRBV10-3; the match to TRBD1 covers 8 bases. Germline values: CDR1 ENHRY, CDR2 SYGVKD. Trimming at V came to 4 bases and at J to 1 base, leaving 3 bases not matched to a gene. This CDR3 is built from 15 residues. In nucleotides, the CDR3 is TGTGCCATCAGTGGACAGGGGTTGAGCAATCAGCCCCAGCATTTT. Protein: CAISGQGLSNQPQHF.

The V gene is TRBV11-3, the J gene TRBJ2-1, with D possibly TRBD2 on 6 matching bases. The length of the CDR3 is 14 residues. The V and J ends lost 5 bases and 5 bases respectively, with 13 bases between them. CDR1 and CDR2 from the germline V gene are SGHNT and YENEEA. The CDR3 DNA sequence: TGTGCCAGCAGCGGCAGGGAGCGGGACAATGAGCAGTTCTTC. Encoded protein: CASSGRERDNEQFF.

On this clone itself: One end of the junction does not line up with germline, which may come from a read error. The chain employs TRBV24-1 and TRBJ1-2, with TRBD1 matching over 9 bases. This CDR3 is built from 13 residues. Looked up from germline, CDR1 is KGHDR and CDR2 is SFDVKD. DNA of the CDR3: TGTGCCACCAGTGACTCCAAACCGGGACAGGGTTTCTTC. Protein sequence: CATSDSKPGQGFF.

The chain has TRBV27 and TRBJ1-6, with D unresolved. CDR1 is MNHEY and CDR2 is SMNVEV in the germline V gene (reference sequence). With 3 bases removed from V and 5 bases from J, the gap between germline ends came to 2 bases. CDR3 length: 12 amino acids. For the CDR3, the DNA is TGTGCCAGCAGTTTCAATAATTCACCCCTCCACTTT. The encoded protein is CASSFNNSPLHF.

This clone was counted once. V is TRBV27 and J is TRBJ1-6, with a weak D call TRBD1 (5 bases). Trimming cost V 5 bases and J 11 bases, with 22 bases left between them. The CDR3 is 16 residues long. Germline V gene lookup returns CDR1 MNHEY and CDR2 SMNVEV (reference sequence). CDR3 residues: CASSLFGDSGRPPLHF. The CDR3 DNA reads as TGTGCCAGCAGTCTCTTCGGTGACAGCGGGCGTCCACCCCTCCACTTT.

The chain couples TRBV4-3 to TRBJ1-1, with D unresolved. V shed 0 bases and J shed 11 bases, with 10 bases lying between them. Germline CDR1 LGHNA, CDR2 YSLEER. The CDR3 loop spans 12 amino acids. Here the CDR3 DNA reads TGCGCCAGCAGCCAAGATCGACTCTACGCTTTCTTT. This codes for CASSQDRLYAFF.

This chain links TRBV3-1 (or the pseudogene TRBV3-2) with TRBJ2-3; 8 nucleotides line up with TRBD1. The CDR3 runs 15 residues. Germline-derived CDR1 and CDR2 are LGHDT and YNNKEL (reference sequence). Trimming cost V 7 bases and J 1 base; bases outside gene matches: 7. The CDR3 coding sequence is TGTGCCAGCACCCCAGGGGGCGGACGCACAGATACGCAGTATTTT. Amino acid sequence: CASTPGGGRTDTQYF.

The chain combines TRBV5-4 with TRBJ2-1, with TRBD2 matching 14 bases. Looked up from germline, CDR1 is SGHNT and CDR2 is YYREEE (reference sequence). The V and J ends lost 2 bases and 5 bases, in that order; junction bases with no gene match: 9. This CDR3 contains 18 residues. DNA of the CDR3: TGTGCCAGCAGCTTCAGGACTAGCGGGAGGATCGTGCACAATGAGCAGTTCTTC. This sequence encodes CASSFRTSGRIVHNEQFF.

The chain links TRBV5-4 to TRBJ1-1; D is undetermined. V gave up 4 bases and J gave up 1 base, with 8 bases separating them. The CDR3 runs 13 residues. Germline lookup yields CDR1 SGHNT and CDR2 YYREEE (reference sequence). The CDR3 DNA reads TGTGCCAGCAGCACAAACAGGAACACTGAAGCTTTCTTT. Residues: CASSTNRNTEAFF.

This clone was observed once. CDR3 loop: CASSVTGGWGETQYF. Written as DNA, the CDR3 is TGTGCCAGCAGTGTCACAGGGGGCTGGGGAGAGACCCAGTACTTC. This chain uses TRBV2 with TRBJ2-5, with TRBD1 identical over 9 bases. The CDR3 is made up of 15 amino acids. Germline V gene sequence: CDR1 SNHLY, CDR2 FYNNEI. The V gene end was trimmed by 4 bases and the J gene end by 4 bases; junction bases not matched to a gene: 7.

The gene calls are TRBV28 and TRBJ2-7; a weak D match, TRBD1 (6 bases). V was trimmed by 2 bases and J by 7 bases, leaving 12 bases between them. CDR3 length: 13 amino acids. The germline gives CDR1 MDHEN, CDR2 SYDVKM. Here the CDR3 reads CASSLPNGQEQYF. The DNA for the CDR3 is TGTGCCAGCAGTTTACCCAACGGACAGGAGCAGTACTTC.

This sequence joins TRBV6-5 and TRBJ1-5; D perhaps matches TRBD1 (5 bases). Per the germline V gene, CDR1 is MNHEY and CDR2 is SVGAGI. The V gene lost 7 bases and the J gene lost 3 bases, with 13 bases spanning the gap. This CDR3 has 14 amino acids. The CDR3 protein is CASNPGGLNQPQHF. The CDR3 DNA sequence: TGTGCCAGCAACCCGGGGGGTCTCAATCAGCCCCAGCATTTT.

This chain uses TRBV7-8 with TRBJ1-2, with D unclear. V lost 2 bases and J lost 8, with 15 bases in between. The CDR3 length is 14 residues. CDR1 is SGHVS, CDR2 FQNEAQ, per germline. In nucleotides, the CDR3 is TGTGCCAGCAGCTTATTAGACGCAGACATAGGCTACACCTTC. Translating it yields CASSLLDADIGYTF.

This clone was detected only a few times. This chain connects TRBV4-2 to TRBJ2-5, with D tentatively TRBD2 (5 bases). This CDR3 is 14 amino acids long. V was clipped by 2 bases and J by 4 bases, with 11 bases between them. Germline CDR1 reads LGHNA; CDR2 reads YNFKEQ. The CDR3 here is CASSQLGAAETQYF. The DNA of the CDR3 is TGTGCCAGCAGCCAATTGGGAGCGGCAGAGACCCAGTACTTC.

The V gene is TRBV28, the J gene TRBJ1-2, with D perhaps matching TRBD1 (5 bases). The germline gives CDR1 MDHEN, CDR2 SYDVKM. V lost 6 bases, J lost 7 bases, and 18 bases lay in between. This CDR3 region has 14 residues. The chain's CDR3 is CASSPDTLLSGYTF. CDR3 nucleotides: TGTGCCAGCAGCCCGGACACGCTTCTCTCTGGCTACACCTTC.

The V call is TRBV4-3, the J call TRBJ1-4, with D tentatively TRBD1 (6 bases). With 0 bases removed from V and 7 bases from J, the gap between germline ends came to 18 bases. Germline V gives CDR1 LGHNA, CDR2 YSLEER. The CDR3 length is 17 residues. The CDR3: CASSQETAGQQPEKLFF. CDR3 coding DNA: TGCGCCAGCAGCCAAGAGACTGCCGGACAGCAACCTGAAAAACTGTTTTTT.

V gene TRBV2 combines with J gene TRBJ2-3, with 7 nucleotides matching TRBD2. CDR1 is SNHLY and CDR2 is FYNNEI in the germline V gene. This CDR3 has 15 residues. Trimming at V came to 5 bases and at J to 0 bases, leaving 5 bases not matched to a gene. CDR3 amino acids: CASSWDYTSTDTQYF. The CDR3, as DNA: TGTGCCAGCAGTTGGGACTACACTAGCACAGATACGCAGTATTTT. Variable domain in full (rest from reference TRBV2 and TRBJ2-3): EPEVTQTPSHQVTQMGQEVILRCVPISNHLYFYWYRQILGQKVEFLVSFYNNEISEKSEIFDDQFSVERPDGSNFTLKIRSTKLEDSAMYFCASSWDYTSTDTQYFGPGTRLTVL.

This clone was counted a single time. The CDR3: CASSSRDRGGNEQFF. The DNA for the CDR3 is TGTGCCAGCAGTTCCCGGGACAGGGGGGGGAATGAGCAGTTCTTC. The V and J genes are TRBV27 and TRBJ2-1, with 11 bases aligning to TRBD1. Germline-derived CDR1 and CDR2 are MNHEY and SMNVEV (reference sequence). The CDR3 has 15 amino acids. The V segment lost 4 bases and the J segment 7 bases; nucleotides outside the gene matches: 6.

This sequence joins TRBV6-5 and TRBJ2-7; 14 positions match TRBD2. CDR3 size: 14 residues. Germline CDR1 is MNHEY and CDR2 is SVGAGI. Trimming cost V 6 bases and J 7 bases; bases outside gene matches: 5. The CDR3 loop is CASRPGLAGAEQYF. The CDR3, as DNA: TGTGCCAGCAGACCGGGACTAGCGGGAGCGGAGCAGTACTTC.

This clone was picked up one time. The rearrangement uses TRBV4-2 and TRBJ2-6; 11 bases are a match to TRBD1. Germline trimming cut 4 bases from V and 0 bases from J; bases unmatched to any gene: 5. CDR1 is LGHNA, CDR2 YNFKEQ, per germline. This CDR3 contains 18 residues. CDR3 sequence reads: CASSPQGTGGSGANVLTF. The DNA of the CDR3 is TGTGCCAGCAGCCCTCAGGGGACAGGGGGCTCTGGGGCCAACGTCCTGACTTTC.